Listed below are T cell receptor beta chains from one sample, sequenced in a study of identical twins. TCRdb reprocessed the 5' RACE reads via MiXCR and lists one record per CDR3 protein. The table records about 920,000 distinct CDR3 sequences, roughly an eighth of them present only once. This sample was shared with a second study, whose subject was yellow fever vaccine responses in identical twins.

Sequenced input: PBMCs. The receptors were gathered from a young woman in good health. CDR3s include the opening cysteine and the closing phenylalanine or tryptophan. A D gene is named only where the DNA matches it firmly. The size entry is marked missing in some rows and otherwise reads once, few, many or a size class.

>TRBV5-1|TRBJ2-1|many|TRBD2
CASSLRASGRIDEQFF
TGCGCCAGCAGCTTGCGGGCTAGCGGGAGGATTGATGAGCAGTTCTTC
>TRBV20-1|TRBJ1-5|-|TRBD1
CSASKGQVNQPQHF
TGCAGTGCCTCGAAGGGACAGGTCAATCAGCCCCAGCATTTT
>TRBV24-1|TRBJ1-2|-|TRBD1
CATSDPGQGVIAYTF
TGTGCCACCAGTGATCCGGGACAGGGCGTGATAGCCTACACCTTC
>TRBV10-3|TRBJ2-5|-|-
CAISAQGAVGEETQYF
TGTGCCATCAGTGCACAGGGTGCGGTGGGAGAGGAGACCCAGTACTTC
>TRBV19|TRBJ2-1|few|TRBD2
CASSMVGLGSEQFF
TGTGCCAGTAGTATGGTGGGACTAGGGAGTGAGCAGTTCTTC
>TRBV5-6|TRBJ2-4|-|-
CASSAGAFINLAKNIQYF
TGTGCCAGCAGCGCCGGGGCTTTTATCAATCTAGCCAAAAACATTCAGTACTTC
>TRBV2|TRBJ2-5|-|-
CASSDEGGRPLTQYF
TGTGCCAGCAGTGATGAGGGGGGACGGCCATTGACCCAGTACTTC
>TRBV2|TRBJ2-7|-|-
CASRDQFYEQYF
TGTGCCAGCAGGGACCAATTCTACGAGCAGTACTTC
>TRBV21-1|TRBJ2-1|few|-
CASSPLLEGKDNEQFF
TGTGCCAGCAGCCCTCTTCTGGAGGGGAAGGACAATGAGCAGTTCTTC
>TRBV7-9|TRBJ2-2|few|-
CASSLAGAETGELFF
TGTGCCAGCAGCTTAGCGGGAGCTGAGACCGGGGAGCTGTTTTTT
>TRBV7-8|TRBJ1-5|-|-
CASSLSREQPQHF
TGTGCCAGCAGCTTATCGAGGGAGCAGCCCCAGCATTTT
>TRBV15|TRBJ1-6|few|-
CATSRAGGAGNSPLHF
TGTGCCACCAGCAGAGCGGGCGGGGCCGGTAATTCACCCCTCCACTTT
>TRBV24-1|TRBJ1-4|-|TRBD1
CATSDGTGGNEKLFF
TGTGCCACCAGTGACGGGACAGGGGGCAATGAAAAACTGTTTTTT
>TRBV11-2|TRBJ2-5|few|-
CASSLGAGPQETQYF
TGTGCCAGCAGCTTAGGGGCAGGGCCTCAAGAGACCCAGTACTTC
>TRBV5-1|TRBJ2-2|-|-
CASSLGHQMTGELFF
TGCGCCAGCAGCTTAGGACACCAAATGACCGGGGAGCTGTTTTTT
>TRBV6-1|TRBJ1-6|many|TRBD1
CASTQTGGYLDSPLHF
TGTGCCAGCACCCAAACAGGGGGCTATCTAGATTCACCCCTCCACTTT
>TRBV7-8|TRBJ1-4|many|-
CASSLKTRNEKLFF
TGTGCCAGCAGCTTAAAGACCCGTAATGAAAAACTGTTTTTT
>TRBV2|TRBJ2-2|-|-
CASKQGTNTGELFF
TGTGCCAGTAAACAGGGTACGAACACCGGGGAGCTGTTTTTT
>TRBV7-2|TRBJ2-1|many|-
CASSWTTGLYNEQFF
TGTGCCAGCAGCTGGACTACCGGTCTCTACAATGAGCAGTTCTTC
>TRBV5-1|TRBJ2-3|few|TRBD1
CASSSLPRGQDTQYF
TGCGCCAGCAGCTCGCTCCCAAGGGGACAGGATACGCAGTATTTT
>TRBV6-5|TRBJ2-3|-|-
CASSSTGLNTQYF
TGTGCCAGCAGTTCTACAGGGCTGAATACGCAGTATTTT
>TRBV6-1|TRBJ2-3|-|-
CASRSETDTQYF
TGTGCCAGCAGGAGTGAGACAGATACGCAGTATTTT
>TRBV12-3/TRBV12-4|TRBJ2-1|-|TRBD2
CASTKAGLYNEQFF
TGTGCCAGCACCAAAGCGGGACTATACAATGAGCAGTTCTTC
>TRBV3-1|TRBJ2-5|few|TRBD2
CASSPLLAGGGETQYF
TGTGCCAGCAGCCCGTTACTCGCGGGAGGAGGAGAGACCCAGTACTTC
>TRBV6-1|TRBJ2-1|-|TRBD1
CASSEETGNYNEQFF
TGTGCCAGCAGTGAGGAGACAGGGAACTACAATGAGCAGTTCTTC
>TRBV6-5|TRBJ1-1|few|-
CASSSPNRNTEAFF
TGTGCCAGCAGTTCGCCTAACAGGAACACTGAAGCTTTCTTT
>TRBV7-2|TRBJ2-1|few|TRBD1
CASSLAPGTAFGNLRGEQFF
TGTGCCAGCAGCTTAGCTCCCGGGACAGCCTTCGGGAATTTACGGGGTGAGCAGTTCTTC
>TRBV19|TRBJ1-6|-|-
CASSLQVFKSPLHF
TGTGCCAGTAGTCTTCAGGTTTTCAAGTCACCCCTCCACTTT
>TRBV5-1|TRBJ2-3|few|-
CASGAHGPNTDTQYF
TGCGCCAGCGGGGCGCACGGACCAAACACAGATACGCAGTATTTT
>TRBV29-1|TRBJ2-1|few|TRBD2
CSAETSGRDSSYNEQFF
TGCAGCGCCGAGACTAGCGGGAGGGACAGCTCCTACAATGAGCAGTTCTTC
>TRBV14|TRBJ1-5|few|TRBD1
CASSQDRGEPQHF
TGTGCCAGCAGCCAGGACAGGGGTGAGCCCCAGCATTTT
>TRBV12-3/TRBV12-4|TRBJ1-2|many|-
CASSPPNPGFGEDYGYTF
TGTGCCAGCAGTCCTCCCAACCCTGGATTCGGGGAAGACTATGGCTACACCTTC
>TRBV5-1|TRBJ2-5|few|-
CASRTSSSDGTQYF
TGCGCCAGCAGGACTAGTTCCAGCGATGGGACCCAGTACTTC
>TRBV24-1|TRBJ2-2|-|TRBD2
CATSVRPGLAVTGELFF
TGTGCCACCAGTGTCAGACCGGGACTAGCAGTCACCGGGGAGCTGTTTTTT
>TRBV28|TRBJ1-5|few|-
CASSPLRGYSNQPQHF
TGTGCCAGCAGTCCTCTCAGGGGCTATAGCAATCAGCCCCAGCATTTT
>TRBV29-1|TRBJ1-2|few|-
CSVVKGDGYGYTF
TGCAGCGTTGTTAAAGGGGATGGCTATGGCTACACCTTC
>TRBV20-1|TRBJ2-1|-|TRBD1
CSARDSGTGGRNEQFF
TGCAGTGCTAGAGATTCGGGGACAGGGGGCCGGAATGAGCAGTTCTTC
>TRBV27|TRBJ2-5|-|-
CASSLLRASETQYF
TGTGCCAGCAGTTTACTACGGGCTTCAGAGACCCAGTACTTC
>TRBV5-1|TRBJ2-2|-|-
CASSPRWGRVYTGELFF
TGCGCCAGCAGCCCTCGCTGGGGTCGGGTTTACACCGGGGAGCTGTTTTTT
>TRBV29-1|TRBJ2-2|-|TRBD2
CSVITSGVTGELFF
TGCAGCGTCATTACTAGCGGGGTAACCGGGGAGCTGTTTTTT